The subject of this entry is one TCR beta chain. TCRdb used MiXCR to reprocess the 5' RACE reads, holding one entry per CDR3 protein. This table has approximately 96,000 distinct CDR3 sequences, about 8.8% appearing once. The sample belongs to a study of T cells after yellow fever vaccination. Study-level background: Any fraction with a low cell number was prepared using SMART-Seq v4 Ultra Low Input.

Per the germline V gene, CDR1 is SEHNR and CDR2 is FQNEAQ (reference sequence). CDR3 length: 17 amino acids. V was shortened by 1 base and J by 0 bases, with 16 bases between the two germline ends. Points from the study as a whole: Faster peaking, at day 5 versus 15, marked a secondary response that was weaker. From the bulk population, abundant clonotypes could contaminate and appear within FACS-sorted repertoires. The study re-detected most primary-vaccination clones after the booster (around 96% CD4, roughly 90% CD8).

The J gene is TRBJ2-7, the V gene TRBV7-9; D is possibly TRBD1 (5 bases). The sequencing used CD8+ T cells not binding an NS4B(214-222) dextramer, sorted from PBMCs, collected more than 14 days after the first yellow fever vaccination. This clonotype was sampled from a man between 18 and 35 years old who received the YFV17D yellow fever vaccine. In nucleotides, the CDR3 is TGTGCCAGCAGCTTAGAGGGGCTACGAGGAAACTCCTACGAGCAGTACTTC. It is translated as CASSLEGLRGNSYEQYF.